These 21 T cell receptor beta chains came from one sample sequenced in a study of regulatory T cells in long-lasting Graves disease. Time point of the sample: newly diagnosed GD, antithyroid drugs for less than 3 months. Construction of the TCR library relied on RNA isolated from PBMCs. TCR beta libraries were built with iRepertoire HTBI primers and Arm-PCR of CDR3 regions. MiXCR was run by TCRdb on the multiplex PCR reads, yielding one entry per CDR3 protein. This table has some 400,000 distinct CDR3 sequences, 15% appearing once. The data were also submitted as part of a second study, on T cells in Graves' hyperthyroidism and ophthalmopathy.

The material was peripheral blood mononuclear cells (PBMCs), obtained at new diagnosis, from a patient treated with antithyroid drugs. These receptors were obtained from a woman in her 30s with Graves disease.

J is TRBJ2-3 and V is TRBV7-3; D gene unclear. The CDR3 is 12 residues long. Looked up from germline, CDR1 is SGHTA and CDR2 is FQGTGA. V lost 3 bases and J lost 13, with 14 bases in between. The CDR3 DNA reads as TGTGCCAGCAGCTTCGGTACTCATTTCGAGTATTTT. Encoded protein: CASSFGTHFEYF. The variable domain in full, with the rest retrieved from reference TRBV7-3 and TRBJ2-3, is GAGVSQTPSNKVTEKGKYVELRCDPISGHTALYWYRQSLGQGPEFLIYFQGTGAADDSGLPNDRFFAVRPEGSVSTLKIQRTERGDSAVYLCASSFGTHFEYFGPGTRLTVL.

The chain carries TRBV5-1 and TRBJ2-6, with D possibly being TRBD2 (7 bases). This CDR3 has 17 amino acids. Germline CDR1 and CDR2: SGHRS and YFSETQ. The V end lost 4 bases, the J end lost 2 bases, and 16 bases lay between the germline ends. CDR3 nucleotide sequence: TGCGCCAGCAGCCCCCTAAAGGGGGGGACTGGGGCCAACGTCCTGACTTTC. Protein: CASSPLKGGTGANVLTF.

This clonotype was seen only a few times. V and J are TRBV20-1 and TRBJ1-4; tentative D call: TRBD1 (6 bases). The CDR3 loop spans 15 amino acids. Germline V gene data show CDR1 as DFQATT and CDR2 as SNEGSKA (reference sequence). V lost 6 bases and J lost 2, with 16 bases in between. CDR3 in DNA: TGCAGTGCCCGAAGCGGGGGGGCTACTAATGAAAAACTGTTTTTT. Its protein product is CSARSGGATNEKLFF.

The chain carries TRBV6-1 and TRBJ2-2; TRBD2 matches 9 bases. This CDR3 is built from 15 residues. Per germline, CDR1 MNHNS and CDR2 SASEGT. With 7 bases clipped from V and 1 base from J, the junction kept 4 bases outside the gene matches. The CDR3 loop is CASIKTSGNTGELFF. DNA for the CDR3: TGTGCCAGCATAAAGACTAGCGGGAACACCGGGGAGCTGTTTTTT.

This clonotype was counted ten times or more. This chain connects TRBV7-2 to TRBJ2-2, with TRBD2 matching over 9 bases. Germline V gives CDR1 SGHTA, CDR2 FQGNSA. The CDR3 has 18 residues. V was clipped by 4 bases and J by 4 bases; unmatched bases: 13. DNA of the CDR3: TGTGCCAGCAGCTCGGTCGCGGCTAGCGGGGAAATCACCGGGGAGCTGTTTTTT. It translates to CASSSVAASGEITGELFF.

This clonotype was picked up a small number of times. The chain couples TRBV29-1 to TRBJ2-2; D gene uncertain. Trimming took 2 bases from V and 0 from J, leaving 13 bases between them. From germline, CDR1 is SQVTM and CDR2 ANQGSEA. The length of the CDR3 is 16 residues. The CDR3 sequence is CSVELPDRANTGELFF. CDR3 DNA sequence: TGCAGCGTTGAACTGCCAGATCGGGCGAACACCGGGGAGCTGTTTTTT.

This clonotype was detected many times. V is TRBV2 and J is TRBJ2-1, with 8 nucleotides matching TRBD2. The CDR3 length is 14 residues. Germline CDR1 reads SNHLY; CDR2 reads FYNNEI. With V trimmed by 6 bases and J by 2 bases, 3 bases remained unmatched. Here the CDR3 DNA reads TGTGCCAGCAGGAAGGGACTAGCCTACAATGAGCAGTTCTTC. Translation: CASRKGLAYNEQFF.

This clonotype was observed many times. The CDR3 DNA reads TGTGCCTGGAGCCCTGACAGGAGCCACAATCAGCCCCAGCATTTT. It yields the protein CAWSPDRSHNQPQHF. The rearrangement joins TRBV30 to TRBJ1-5, with D perhaps matching TRBD1 (6 bases). Germline CDR1 is GTSNPN and CDR2 is SVGIG (reference sequence). The ends were cut back, 3 bases at V and 3 bases at J, with 15 bases in the middle. This CDR3 is built from 15 residues. Complete variable domain (other parts from reference TRBV30 and TRBJ1-5): SQTIHQWPATLVQPVGSPLSLECTVEGTSNPNLYWYRQAAGRGLQLLFYSVGIGQISSEVPQNLSASRPQDRQFILSSKKLLLSDSGFYLCAWSPDRSHNQPQHFGDGTRLSIL.

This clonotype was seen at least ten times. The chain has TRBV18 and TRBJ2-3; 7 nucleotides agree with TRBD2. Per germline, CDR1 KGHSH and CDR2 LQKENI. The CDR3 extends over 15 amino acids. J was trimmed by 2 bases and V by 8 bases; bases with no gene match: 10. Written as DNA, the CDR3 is TGTGCCAGCAGCGGGGCTGGGGGACCCACAGATACGCAGTATTTT. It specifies CASSGAGGPTDTQYF.

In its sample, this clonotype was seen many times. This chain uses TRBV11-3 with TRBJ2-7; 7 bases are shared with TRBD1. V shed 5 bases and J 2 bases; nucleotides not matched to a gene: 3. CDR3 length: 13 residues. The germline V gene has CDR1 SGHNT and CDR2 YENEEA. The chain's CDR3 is CASSTTGAYEQYF. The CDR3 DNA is TGTGCCAGCAGCACCACAGGGGCCTACGAGCAGTACTTC.

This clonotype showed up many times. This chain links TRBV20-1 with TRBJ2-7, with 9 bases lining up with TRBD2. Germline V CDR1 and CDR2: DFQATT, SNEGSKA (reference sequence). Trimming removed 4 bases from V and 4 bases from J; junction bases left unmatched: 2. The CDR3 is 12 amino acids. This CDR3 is CSAITSGYEQYF. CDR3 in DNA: TGCAGTGCTATCACTAGCGGGTACGAGCAGTACTTC.

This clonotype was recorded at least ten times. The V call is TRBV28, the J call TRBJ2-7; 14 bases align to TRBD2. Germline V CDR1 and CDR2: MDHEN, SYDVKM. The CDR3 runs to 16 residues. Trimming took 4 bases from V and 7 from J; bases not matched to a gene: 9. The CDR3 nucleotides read TGTGCCAGCAGTTCCGGGACTAGCGGGGGCTTGAGGGAGCAGTACTTC. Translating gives CASSSGTSGGLREQYF. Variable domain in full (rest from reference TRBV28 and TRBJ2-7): DVKVTQSSRYLVKRTGEKVFLECVQDMDHENMFWYRQDPGLGLRLIYFSYDVKMKEKGDIPEGYSVSREKKERFSLILESASTNQTSMYLCASSSGTSGGLREQYFGPGTRLTVT.

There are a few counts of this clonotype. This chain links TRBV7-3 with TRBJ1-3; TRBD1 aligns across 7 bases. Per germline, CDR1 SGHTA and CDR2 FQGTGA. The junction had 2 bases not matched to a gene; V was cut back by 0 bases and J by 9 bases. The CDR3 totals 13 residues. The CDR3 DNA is TGTGCCAGCAGCTTAACCACAGGGGCCACCATATATTTT. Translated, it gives CASSLTTGATIYF. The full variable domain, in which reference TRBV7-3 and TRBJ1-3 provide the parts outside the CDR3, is GAGVSQTPSNKVTEKGKYVELRCDPISGHTALYWYRQSLGQGPEFLIYFQGTGAADDSGLPNDRFFAVRPEGSVSTLKIQRTERGDSAVYLCASSLTTGATIYFGEGSWLTVV.

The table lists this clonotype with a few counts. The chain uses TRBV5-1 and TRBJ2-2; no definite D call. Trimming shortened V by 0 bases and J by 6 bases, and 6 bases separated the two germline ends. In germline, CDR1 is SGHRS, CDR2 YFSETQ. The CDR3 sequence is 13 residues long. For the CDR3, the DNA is TGCGCCAGCAGCTTGGTAAAGGCCGGGGAGCTGTTTTTT. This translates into CASSLVKAGELFF.

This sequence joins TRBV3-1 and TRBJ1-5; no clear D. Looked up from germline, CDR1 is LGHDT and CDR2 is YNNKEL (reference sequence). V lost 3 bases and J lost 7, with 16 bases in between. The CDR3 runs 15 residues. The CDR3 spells CASSHAPGSRQPQHF. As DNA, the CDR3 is TGTGCCAGCAGCCACGCCCCGGGCTCCAGGCAGCCCCAGCATTTT.

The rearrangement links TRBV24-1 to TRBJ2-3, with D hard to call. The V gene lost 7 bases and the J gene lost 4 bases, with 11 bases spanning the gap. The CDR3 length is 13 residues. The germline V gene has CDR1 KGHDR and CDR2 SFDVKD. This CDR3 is CATRGISADTQYF. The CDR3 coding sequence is TGTGCCACCAGAGGGATCAGTGCAGATACGCAGTATTTT.

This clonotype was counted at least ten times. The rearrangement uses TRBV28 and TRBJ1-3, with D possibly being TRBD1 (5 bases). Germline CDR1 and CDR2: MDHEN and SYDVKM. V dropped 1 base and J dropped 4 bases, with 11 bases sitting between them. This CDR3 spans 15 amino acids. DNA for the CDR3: TGTGCCAGCAGTTTATTCGACAGCGGAGGAAACACCATATATTTT. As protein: CASSLFDSGGNTIYF.

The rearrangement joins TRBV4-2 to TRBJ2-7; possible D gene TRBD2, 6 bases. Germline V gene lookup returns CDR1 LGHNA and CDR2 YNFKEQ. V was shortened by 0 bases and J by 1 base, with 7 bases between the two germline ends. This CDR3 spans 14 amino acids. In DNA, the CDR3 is TGTGCCAGCAGCCAAGAGCGGGGATCCTACGAGCAGTACTTC. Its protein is CASSQERGSYEQYF.

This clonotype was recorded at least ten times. CDR3 loop: CSARVDAGNTIYF. In DNA form, the CDR3 reads TGCAGTGCTAGAGTCGACGCTGGAAACACCATATATTTT. The gene calls are TRBV20-1 and TRBJ1-3, with unresolved D. In germline, CDR1 is DFQATT, CDR2 SNEGSKA (reference sequence). V was cut by 1 base and J by 2 bases, with 6 bases left in between. This CDR3 is 13 amino acids long.

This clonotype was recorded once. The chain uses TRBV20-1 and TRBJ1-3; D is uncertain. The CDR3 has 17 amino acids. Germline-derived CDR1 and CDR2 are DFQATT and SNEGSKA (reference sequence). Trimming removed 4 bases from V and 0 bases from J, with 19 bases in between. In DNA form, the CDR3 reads TGCAGTGCTAAACAGCGCCTTCTACAGAGCTCTGGAAACACCATATATTTT. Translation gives CSAKQRLLQSSGNTIYF.

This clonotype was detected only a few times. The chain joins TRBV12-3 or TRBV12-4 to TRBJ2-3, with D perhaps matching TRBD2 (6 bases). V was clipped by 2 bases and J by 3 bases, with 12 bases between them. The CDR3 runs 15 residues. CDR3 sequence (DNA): TGTGCCAGCAGTTTAACTAGCCAAGTGACAGATACGCAGTATTTT. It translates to CASSLTSQVTDTQYF.